Sequencing of this T cell receptor (beta chain) was carried out in a study of T cells in Graves' hyperthyroidism and ophthalmopathy. Broader study findings: Blood also held most thyroid clonotypes expanded beyond 0.001.

Regions amplified from RNA transcripts were the TCR beta CDR3 regions. The primer set for the first-round RT-PCR of the TCR CDR3 was HTBI. TCRdb itself ran the multiplex PCR reads through MiXCR, one entry per CDR3 protein. There are about 500,000 distinct CDR3 sequences in the sample; about 16% occur only once, and around 28% lies in the top ten. Disease duration was under 3 months in the ophthalmopathy patients, who also had a Clinical Activity Score of at least 3 and a NOSPECS grade of at least 4. Exclusion of a patient resulted from uncontrolled infection, other autoimmune disease, pregnancy or lactation. Extraction of PBMCs used under 13 ml of fresh peripheral blood. The V gene lost 1 base and the J gene lost 5 bases, with 8 bases spanning the gap. Per germline, CDR1 SGHAT and CDR2 FQNNGV. The length of the CDR3 is 13 residues. This clonotype was seen repeatedly, ten times or more. Its antigen is unidentified.

The TCR comes from a woman in her twenties or thirties with Graves' ophthalmopathy. The specimen sequenced was blood. This chain links TRBV11-2 with TRBJ2-5, with no clear D. As DNA, the CDR3 is TGTGCCAGCAGCTTAGCTCCGGCTGAGACCCAGTACTTC. As protein: CASSLAPAETQYF.